The clone carrying this T cell receptor beta chain was recorded a few times. The data derive from a study of regulatory T cells in long-lasting Graves disease. Building the TCR beta libraries relied on iRepertoire HTBI primers, and CDR3 regions underwent Arm-PCR. TCRdb re-derived calls from the multiplex PCR reads in MiXCR, one entry per CDR3 protein. The sample has roughly 400,000 distinct CDR3 sequences, approximately 15% seen once. As for time point: newly diagnosed GD, antithyroid drugs for less than 3 months. Construction of the TCR library relied on RNA isolated from PBMCs. The same data also contributed to another study, on T cells in Graves' hyperthyroidism and ophthalmopathy. From that report: A first-round RT-PCR of the TCR CDR3 used the HTBI primer set.

This clonotype was obtained from a woman aged 40 to 50 with Graves disease. The input for sequencing was peripheral blood mononuclear cells (PBMCs), taken at new diagnosis, from a patient treated with antithyroid drugs.

The CDR3 DNA reads as TGTGCCAGCAGTTTTTTCCCCCTAGCGGGAGGCAGCACCGGGGAGCTGTTTTTT. Its protein product is CASSFFPLAGGSTGELFF. This chain connects TRBV12-3 or TRBV12-4 to TRBJ2-2; 11 bases map to TRBD2. The V gene end was trimmed by 3 bases and the J gene end by 4 bases; junction bases not matched to a gene: 10. This CDR3 is 18 amino acids long.